Detailed here is one T cell receptor beta chain. The V gene end was trimmed by 2 bases and the J gene end by 2 bases; junction bases not matched to a gene: 9. The CDR3 runs to 16 residues. From germline, CDR1 is DFQATT and CDR2 SNEGSKA (reference sequence). This sample stems from a study of CD8 T cells in Susac syndrome. Random hexamers primed reverse transcription of about 0.45 to 1 ug RNA. TCRdb itself ran the immunoSEQ multiplex PCR reads through MiXCR, one entry per CDR3 protein. The sample shows some 160,000 distinct CDR3 sequences, 85% to 95% of them seen only once. CD8+ and CD4+ T cells from blood underwent TCR beta sequencing, which was carried out in a high-throughput format. Included as multiple sclerosis controls were treatment-naive patients who had stable or active relapsing-remitting disease.

The clonotype comes from a human donor with multiple sclerosis. The chain uses TRBV20-1 and TRBJ1-3, with 7 bases lining up with TRBD1. Material for sequencing was CD8+ T cells from PBMCs. In DNA, the CDR3 is TGCAGTGCTAGACCCGACAGGGTTGAAGCTGGAAACACCATATATTTT. Protein product: CSARPDRVEAGNTIYF.